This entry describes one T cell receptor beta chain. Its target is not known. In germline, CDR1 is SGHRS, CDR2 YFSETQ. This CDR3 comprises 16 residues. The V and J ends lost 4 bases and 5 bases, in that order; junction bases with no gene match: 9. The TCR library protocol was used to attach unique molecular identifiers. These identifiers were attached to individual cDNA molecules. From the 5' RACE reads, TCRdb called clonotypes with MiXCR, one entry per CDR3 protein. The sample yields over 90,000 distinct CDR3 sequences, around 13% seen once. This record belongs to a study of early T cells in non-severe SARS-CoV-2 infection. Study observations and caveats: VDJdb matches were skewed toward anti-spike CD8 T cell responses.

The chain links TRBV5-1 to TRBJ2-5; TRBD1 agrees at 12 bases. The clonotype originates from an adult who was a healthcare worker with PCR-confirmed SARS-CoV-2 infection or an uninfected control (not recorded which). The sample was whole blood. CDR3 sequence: CASSPGQGAFVETQYF. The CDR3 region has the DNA TGCGCCAGCAGCCCGGGACAGGGGGCATTCGTGGAGACCCAGTACTTC.